The source of this T cell receptor beta chain is a study of shared clonotypes between healthy human individuals. Trimming removed 2 bases from V and 4 bases from J, with 17 bases in between. The CDR3 has 16 amino acids. CDR1 and CDR2 from the germline V gene are SGHAT and FQNNGV. Clones were sequenced by immunoSEQ multiplex PCR, and TCRdb holds only the in-frame ones, with some missing. This table has under 200,000 clones, just under 95% appearing once. The rearrangement joins TRBV11-2 to TRBJ2-5; D may be TRBD2 (7 bases). This sequence originates from a woman under 40 in good health. The sample comprised naive CD4+ T cells sorted from blood. The subset denotes: CD45RA+ positively selected. The CDR3 region has the DNA TGTGCCAGCAGCTTACTCGGGCTTAGGGGGGGAGAGACCCAGTACTTC. Translating gives CASSLLGLRGGETQYF.